This note documents a single T cell receptor (beta chain) sequence. What it binds is unknown. This sample is drawn from a study of T cell responses to AZD1222 COVID-19 vaccine. The study's findings and limits: Of the AZD1222 recipients, only five to seven were seropositive at baseline. Spike-specific TCR breadth and depth both grew after two AZD1222 doses.

Sequenced by immunoSEQ multiplex PCR; TCRdb stores in-frame clones only, minus some. The sample consists of approximately 150,000 clones, about 90% of them appearing once. The CDR3 totals 14 residues. CDR1 is SGDLS and CDR2 is YYNGEE in the germline V gene. J lost 9 bases, V lost 3 bases, and 9 bases had no gene match. The source material was peripheral blood, sampled 28 days after the second AZD1222 dose. The receptor comes from an adult who received the AZD1222 COVID-19 vaccine. The V call is TRBV9, the J call TRBJ2-1; 7 bases line up with TRBD2. The CDR3 loop is CASSGLRLAGEQFF. CDR3 nucleotides: TGTGCCAGCAGCGGCCTGAGACTAGCCGGTGAGCAGTTCTTC.